The next 3 T cell receptor beta chains were all read from a single sample in a study of cytomegalovirus exposure and HLA in healthy donors. The PCR employed 60 Vbeta primers together with 13 Jbeta primers. Produced via immunoSEQ multiplex PCR; TCRdb's table is partial and in-frame only. The sample lists roughly 99,000 clones, around three quarters seen once, with approximately 3.3% in the top ten. The sample was PBMCs. These receptors came from a male donor in good health and CMV-seropositive.

V and J are TRBV5-6 and TRBJ1-1; no firm D call. The CDR3 totals 13 residues. Germline CDR1 is SGHDT and CDR2 is YYEEEE. V lost 2 bases and J 1 base, leaving 6 bases between the germline ends. The CDR3 DNA sequence: TGTGCCAGCAGCTTAGGGAGGAACACTGAAGCTTTCTTT. Translation gives CASSLGRNTEAFF.

The chain uses TRBV18 and TRBJ2-3, with 9 bases identical to TRBD1. In germline, CDR1 is KGHSH, CDR2 LQKENI. The ends lost 8 bases at V and 1 base at J; junction bases unmatched: 4. The CDR3 runs to 14 residues. For the CDR3, the DNA is TGTGCCAGCCGTGGGACAGGGCGCACAGATACGCAGTATTTT. This codes for CASRGTGRTDTQYF.

The CDR3 nucleotides are TGTGCCAGCAGCCAAGAGCGTGTAGCGGGCACAGATACGCAGTATTTT. Protein sequence: CASSQERVAGTDTQYF. The J gene is TRBJ2-3, the V gene TRBV4-2, with D possibly TRBD2 on 6 matching bases. The germline V gene has CDR1 LGHNA and CDR2 YNFKEQ. V shed 0 bases and J shed 1 base, with 11 bases lying between them. There are 16 residues in the CDR3.